This T cell receptor beta chain was sequenced for a study of T cell responses to AZD1222 COVID-19 vaccine. For the study at large: Some second doses came at about 4 weeks and others at about 12 weeks; these were pooled. The study's findings and limits: Receipt of two AZD1222 doses was followed by a rise in Spike-specific TCR breadth and depth. The donor cohort was predominantly white British with a female majority, and clonal diversity may have been underestimated.

As concerns this clone: Its antigen is not identified.

Clones were sequenced by immunoSEQ multiplex PCR, and TCRdb holds only the in-frame ones, with some missing. This table has more than 85,000 clones, approximately 86% appearing once. This CDR3 contains 13 residues. The junction had 2 bases not matched to a gene; V was cut back by 3 bases and J by 4 bases. Germline V CDR1 and CDR2: GTSNPN, SVGIG (reference sequence). The origin of this receptor is an adult in good health. The gene calls are TRBV30 and TRBJ2-5; TRBD2 matches at 10 bases. Sequenced here: peripheral blood, sampled on day 0 of AZD1222 vaccination. CDR3 in amino acids: CAWRPSGGETQYF. The CDR3 DNA reads as TGTGCCTGGAGACCTAGCGGGGGAGAGACCCAGTACTTC. Full variable domain (remainder filled in from reference TRBV30 and TRBJ2-5): SQTIHQWPATLVQPVGSPLSLECTVEGTSNPNLYWYRQAAGRGLQLLFYSVGIGQISSEVPQNLSASRPQDRQFILSSKKLLLSDSGFYLCAWRPSGGETQYFGPGTRLLVL.